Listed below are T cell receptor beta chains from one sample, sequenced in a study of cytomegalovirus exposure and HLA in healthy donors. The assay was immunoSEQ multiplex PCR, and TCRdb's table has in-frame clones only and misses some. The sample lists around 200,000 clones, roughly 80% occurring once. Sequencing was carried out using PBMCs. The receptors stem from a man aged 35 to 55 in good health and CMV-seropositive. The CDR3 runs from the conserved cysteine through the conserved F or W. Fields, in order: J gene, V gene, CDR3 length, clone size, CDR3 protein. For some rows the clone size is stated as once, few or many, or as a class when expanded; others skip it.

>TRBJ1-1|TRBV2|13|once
CASRRTENTEAFF
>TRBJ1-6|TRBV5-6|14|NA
CASSGDRGNSPLHF
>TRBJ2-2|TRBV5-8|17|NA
CASDHKTGTGGSGELFF
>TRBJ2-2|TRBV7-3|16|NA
CASSPTGSKDTGELFF
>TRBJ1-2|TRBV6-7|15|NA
CASSYSNLSNYGYTF
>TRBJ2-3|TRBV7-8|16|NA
CASSPWGLAGSDTQYF
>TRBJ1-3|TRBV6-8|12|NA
CANPQGWDTIYF
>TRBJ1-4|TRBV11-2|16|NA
CASSLRGKEVGEKLFF
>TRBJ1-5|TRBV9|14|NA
CASSVGPSNQPQHF
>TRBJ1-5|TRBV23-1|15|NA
CASRPTGLFNQPQHF
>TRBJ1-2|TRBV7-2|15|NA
CASSLGVIRAGGYTF
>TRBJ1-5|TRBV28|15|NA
CASSSAQLRNQPQHF
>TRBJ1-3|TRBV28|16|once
CASRLGPGSSGNTIYF
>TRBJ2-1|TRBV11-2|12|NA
CASSLLRNEQFF
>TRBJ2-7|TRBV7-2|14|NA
CASSISGTGAEQYF
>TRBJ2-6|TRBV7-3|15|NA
CASSSQGAGANVLTF
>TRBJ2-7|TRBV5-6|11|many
CASSTQLEQYF
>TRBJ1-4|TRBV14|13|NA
CASSPTGNEKLFF
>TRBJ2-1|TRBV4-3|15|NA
CASRRGGSSYNEQFF
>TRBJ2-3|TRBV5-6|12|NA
CASSSDSDTQYF
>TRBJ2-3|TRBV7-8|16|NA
CASSLHLTSGGTTQYF
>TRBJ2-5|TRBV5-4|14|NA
CASSLLGPQETQYF